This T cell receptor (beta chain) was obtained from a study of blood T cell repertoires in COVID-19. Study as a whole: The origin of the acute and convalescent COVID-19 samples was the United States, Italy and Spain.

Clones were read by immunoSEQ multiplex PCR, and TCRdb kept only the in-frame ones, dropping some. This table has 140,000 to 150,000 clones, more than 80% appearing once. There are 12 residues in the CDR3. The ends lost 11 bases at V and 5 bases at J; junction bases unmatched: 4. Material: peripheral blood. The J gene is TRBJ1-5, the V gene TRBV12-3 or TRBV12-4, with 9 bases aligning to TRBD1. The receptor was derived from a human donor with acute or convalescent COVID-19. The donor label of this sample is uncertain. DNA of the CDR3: TGTGCCGGGGGGGACAGGGATCAGCCCCAGCATTTT. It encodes CAGGDRDQPQHF.